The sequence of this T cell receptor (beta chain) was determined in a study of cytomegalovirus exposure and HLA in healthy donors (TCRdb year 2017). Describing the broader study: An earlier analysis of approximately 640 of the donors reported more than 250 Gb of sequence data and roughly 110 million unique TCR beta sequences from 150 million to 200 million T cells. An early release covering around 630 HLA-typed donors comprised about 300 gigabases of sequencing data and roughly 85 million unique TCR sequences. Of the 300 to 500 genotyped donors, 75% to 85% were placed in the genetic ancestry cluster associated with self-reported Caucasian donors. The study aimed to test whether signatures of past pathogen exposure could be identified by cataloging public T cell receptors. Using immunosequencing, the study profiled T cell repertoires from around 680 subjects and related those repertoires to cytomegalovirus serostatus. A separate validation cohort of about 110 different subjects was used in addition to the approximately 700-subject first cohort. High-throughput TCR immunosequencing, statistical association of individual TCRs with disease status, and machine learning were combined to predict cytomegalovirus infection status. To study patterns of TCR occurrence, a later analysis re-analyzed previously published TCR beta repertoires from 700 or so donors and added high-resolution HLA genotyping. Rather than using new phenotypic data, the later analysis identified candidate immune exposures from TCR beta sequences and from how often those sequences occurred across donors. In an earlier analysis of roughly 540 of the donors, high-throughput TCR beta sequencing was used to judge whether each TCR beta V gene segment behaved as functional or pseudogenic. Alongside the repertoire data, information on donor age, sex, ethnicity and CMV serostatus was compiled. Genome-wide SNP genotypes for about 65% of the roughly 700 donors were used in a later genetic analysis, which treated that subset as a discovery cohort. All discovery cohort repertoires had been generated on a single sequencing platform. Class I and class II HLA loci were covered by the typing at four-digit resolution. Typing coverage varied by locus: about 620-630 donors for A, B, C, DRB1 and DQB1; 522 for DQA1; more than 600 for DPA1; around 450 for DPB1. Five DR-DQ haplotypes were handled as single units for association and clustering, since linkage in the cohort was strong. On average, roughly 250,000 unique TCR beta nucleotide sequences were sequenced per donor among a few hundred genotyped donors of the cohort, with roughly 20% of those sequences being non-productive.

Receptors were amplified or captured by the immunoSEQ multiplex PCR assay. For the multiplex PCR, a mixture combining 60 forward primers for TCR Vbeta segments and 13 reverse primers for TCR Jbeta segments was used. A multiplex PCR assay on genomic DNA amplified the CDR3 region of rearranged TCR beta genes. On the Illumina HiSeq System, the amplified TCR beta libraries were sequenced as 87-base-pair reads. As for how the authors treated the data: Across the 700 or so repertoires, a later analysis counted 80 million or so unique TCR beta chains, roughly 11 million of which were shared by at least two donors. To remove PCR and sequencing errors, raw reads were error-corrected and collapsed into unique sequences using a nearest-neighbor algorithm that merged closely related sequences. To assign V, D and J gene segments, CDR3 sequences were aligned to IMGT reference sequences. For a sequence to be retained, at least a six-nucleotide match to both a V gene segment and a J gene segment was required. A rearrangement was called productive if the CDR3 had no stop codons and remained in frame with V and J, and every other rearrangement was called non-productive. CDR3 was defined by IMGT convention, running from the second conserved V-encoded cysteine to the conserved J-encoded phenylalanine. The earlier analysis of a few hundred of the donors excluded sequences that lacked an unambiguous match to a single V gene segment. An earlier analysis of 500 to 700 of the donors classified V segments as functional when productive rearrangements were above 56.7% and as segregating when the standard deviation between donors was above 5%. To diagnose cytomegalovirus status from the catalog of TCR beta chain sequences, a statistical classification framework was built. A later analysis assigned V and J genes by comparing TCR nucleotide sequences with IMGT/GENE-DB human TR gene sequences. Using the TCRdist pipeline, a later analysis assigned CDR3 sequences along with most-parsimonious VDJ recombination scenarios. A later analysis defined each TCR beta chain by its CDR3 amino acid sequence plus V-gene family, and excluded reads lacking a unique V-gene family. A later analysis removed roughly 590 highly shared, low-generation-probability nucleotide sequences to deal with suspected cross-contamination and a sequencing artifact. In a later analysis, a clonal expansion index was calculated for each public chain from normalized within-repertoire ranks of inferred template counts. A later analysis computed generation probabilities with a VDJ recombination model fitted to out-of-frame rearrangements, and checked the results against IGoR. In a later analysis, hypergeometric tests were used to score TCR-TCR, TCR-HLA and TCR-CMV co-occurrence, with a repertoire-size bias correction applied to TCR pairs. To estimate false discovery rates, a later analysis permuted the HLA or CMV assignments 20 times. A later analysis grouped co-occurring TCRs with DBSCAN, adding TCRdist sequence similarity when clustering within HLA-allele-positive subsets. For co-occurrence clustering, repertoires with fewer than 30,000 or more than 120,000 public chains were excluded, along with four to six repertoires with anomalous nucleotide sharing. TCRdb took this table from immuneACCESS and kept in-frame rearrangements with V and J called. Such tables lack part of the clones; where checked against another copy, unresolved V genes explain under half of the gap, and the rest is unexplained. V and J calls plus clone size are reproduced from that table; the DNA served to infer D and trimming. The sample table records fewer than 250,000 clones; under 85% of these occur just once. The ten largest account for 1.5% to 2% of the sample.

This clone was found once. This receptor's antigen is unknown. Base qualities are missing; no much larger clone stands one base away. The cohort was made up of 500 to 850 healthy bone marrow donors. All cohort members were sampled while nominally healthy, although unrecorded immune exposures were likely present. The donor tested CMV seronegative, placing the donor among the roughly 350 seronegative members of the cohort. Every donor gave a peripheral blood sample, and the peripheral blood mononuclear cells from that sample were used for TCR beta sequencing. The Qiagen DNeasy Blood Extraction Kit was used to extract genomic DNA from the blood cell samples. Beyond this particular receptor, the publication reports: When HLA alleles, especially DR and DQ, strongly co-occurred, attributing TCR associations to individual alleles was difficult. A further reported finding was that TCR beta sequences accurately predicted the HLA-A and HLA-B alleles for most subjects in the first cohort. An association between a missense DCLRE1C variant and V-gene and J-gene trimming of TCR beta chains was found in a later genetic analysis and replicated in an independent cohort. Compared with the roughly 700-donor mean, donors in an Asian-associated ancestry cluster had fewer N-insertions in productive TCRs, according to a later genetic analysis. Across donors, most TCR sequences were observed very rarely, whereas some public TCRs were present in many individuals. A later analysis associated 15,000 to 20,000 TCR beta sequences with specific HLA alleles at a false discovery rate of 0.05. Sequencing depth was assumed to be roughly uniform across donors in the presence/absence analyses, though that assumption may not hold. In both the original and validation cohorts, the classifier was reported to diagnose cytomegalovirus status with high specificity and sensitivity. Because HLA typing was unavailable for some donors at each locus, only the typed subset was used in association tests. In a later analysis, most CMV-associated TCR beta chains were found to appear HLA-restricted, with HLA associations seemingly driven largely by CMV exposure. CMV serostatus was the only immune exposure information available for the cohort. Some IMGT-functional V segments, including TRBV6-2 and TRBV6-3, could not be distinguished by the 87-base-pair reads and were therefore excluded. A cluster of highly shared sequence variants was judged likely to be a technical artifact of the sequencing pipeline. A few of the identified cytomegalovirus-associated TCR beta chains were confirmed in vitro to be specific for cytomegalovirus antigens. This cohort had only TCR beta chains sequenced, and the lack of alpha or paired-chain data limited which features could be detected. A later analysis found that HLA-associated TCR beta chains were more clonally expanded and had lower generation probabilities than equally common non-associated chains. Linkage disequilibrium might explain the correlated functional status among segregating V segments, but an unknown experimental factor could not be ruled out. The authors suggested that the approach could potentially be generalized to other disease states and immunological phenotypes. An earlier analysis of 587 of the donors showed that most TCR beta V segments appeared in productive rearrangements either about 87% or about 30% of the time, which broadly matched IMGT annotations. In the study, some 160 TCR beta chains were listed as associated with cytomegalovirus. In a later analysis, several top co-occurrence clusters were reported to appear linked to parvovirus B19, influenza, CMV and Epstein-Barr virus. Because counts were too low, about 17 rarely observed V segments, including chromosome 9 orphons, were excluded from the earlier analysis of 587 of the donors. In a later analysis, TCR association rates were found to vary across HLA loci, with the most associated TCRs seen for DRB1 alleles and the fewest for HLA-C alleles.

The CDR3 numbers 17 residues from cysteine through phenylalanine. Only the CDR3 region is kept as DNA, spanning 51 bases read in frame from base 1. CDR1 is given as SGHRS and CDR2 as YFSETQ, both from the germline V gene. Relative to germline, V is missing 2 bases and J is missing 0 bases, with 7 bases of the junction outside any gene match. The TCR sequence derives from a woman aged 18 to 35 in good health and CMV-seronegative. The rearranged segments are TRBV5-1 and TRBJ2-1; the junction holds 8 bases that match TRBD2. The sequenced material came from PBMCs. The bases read TGCGCCAGCAGCTTCAATGTAGCGGGGAGCTCCTACAATGAGCAGTTCTTC. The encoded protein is CASSFNVAGSSYNEQFF.